This T cell receptor beta chain was identified in a study of blood T cell repertoires in COVID-19. Study at large: T cells, B-cell-depleted T cells, or PBMCs provided the cDNA or gDNA that served as material.

In the original analysis: Amplification of reference gene primers provided the estimated nucleated cell counts. Generated by immunoSEQ multiplex PCR, the TCRdb table keeps only in-frame clones and is missing some. From that table come the V and J calls and clone size; the DNA was used to work out D and trimming. The table records roughly 150,000 clones, 84% of them present only once. Germline CDR1 SGDLS, CDR2 YYNGEE. The CDR3 has 12 amino acids. Trimming removed 4 bases from V and 8 bases from J; junction bases left unmatched: 3. The sequencing input was peripheral blood. The chain carries TRBV9 and TRBJ2-1; 7 nucleotides line up with TRBD1. The TCR originated in a woman in her forties or fifties in a cohort sampled during active or convalescent COVID-19. The CDR3 protein is CASSQQGYEQFF. The CDR3 DNA reads as TGTGCCAGCAGCCAACAGGGGTATGAGCAGTTCTTC.